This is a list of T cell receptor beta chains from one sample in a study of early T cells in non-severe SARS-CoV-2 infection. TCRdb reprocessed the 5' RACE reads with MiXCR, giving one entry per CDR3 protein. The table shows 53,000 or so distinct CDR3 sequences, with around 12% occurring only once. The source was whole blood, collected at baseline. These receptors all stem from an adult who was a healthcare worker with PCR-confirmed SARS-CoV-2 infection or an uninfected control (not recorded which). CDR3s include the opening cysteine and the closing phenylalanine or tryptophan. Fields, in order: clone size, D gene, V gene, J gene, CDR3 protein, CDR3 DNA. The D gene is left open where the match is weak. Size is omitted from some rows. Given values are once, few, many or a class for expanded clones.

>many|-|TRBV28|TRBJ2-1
CASSSPQSPIYNEQFF
TGTGCCAGCAGTTCCCCCCAGTCTCCTATCTACAATGAGCAGTTCTTC
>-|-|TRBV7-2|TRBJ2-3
CASSLGYVSLYDTQYF
TGTGCCAGCAGCTTAGGATACGTGAGCCTCTATGATACGCAGTATTTT
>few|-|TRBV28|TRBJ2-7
CASTGSYEQYF
TGTGCCAGCACCGGCTCCTACGAGCAGTACTTC
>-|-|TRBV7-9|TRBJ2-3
CASSLEQMDTQYF
TGTGCCAGCAGCTTAGAGCAAATGGATACGCAGTATTTT
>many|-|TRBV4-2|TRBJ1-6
CASSQGDSYNSPLHF
TGTGCCAGCAGCCAGGGGGACTCCTATAATTCACCCCTCCACTTT
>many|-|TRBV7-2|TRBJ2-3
CASSFLGVGGRSDTQYF
TGTGCCAGCAGCTTTCTAGGAGTTGGGGGGCGCTCGGATACGCAGTATTTT
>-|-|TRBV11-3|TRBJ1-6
CASKGAGRSPLHF
TGTGCCAGCAAAGGGGCAGGTCGTTCACCCCTCCACTTT
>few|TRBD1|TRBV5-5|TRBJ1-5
CASSSWGTENQPQHF
TGTGCCAGCAGCAGCTGGGGGACAGAAAATCAGCCCCAGCATTTT
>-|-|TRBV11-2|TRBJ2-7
CASSLDQGRGEQYF
TGTGCCAGCAGCTTAGATCAGGGGCGAGGCGAGCAGTACTTC
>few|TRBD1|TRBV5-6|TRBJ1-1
CASSKGTGWELGTEAFF
TGTGCCAGCAGCAAGGGGACAGGGTGGGAATTGGGCACTGAAGCTTTCTTT
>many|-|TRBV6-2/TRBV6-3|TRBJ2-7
CASSFLSYEQYF
TGTGCCAGCAGTTTCCTCTCCTACGAGCAGTACTTC
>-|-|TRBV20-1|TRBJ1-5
CSARGWGANNQPQHF
TGCAGTGCAAGGGGTTGGGGAGCGAATAATCAGCCCCAGCATTTT
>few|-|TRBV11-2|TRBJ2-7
CASSTNKRMYEQYF
TGTGCCAGCAGCACTAACAAAAGGATGTACGAGCAGTACTTC
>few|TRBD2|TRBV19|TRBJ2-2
CASSKREVATGELFF
TGTGCCAGTTCCAAGCGGGAAGTGGCCACCGGGGAGCTGTTTTTT
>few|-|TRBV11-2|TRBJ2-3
CASSRDITDTQYF
TGTGCCAGCAGCCGGGACATTACAGATACGCAGTATTTT
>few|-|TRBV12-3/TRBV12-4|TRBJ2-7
CASTGYSYEQYF
TGTGCCAGCACCGGGTACTCCTACGAGCAGTACTTC
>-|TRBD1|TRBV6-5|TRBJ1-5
CASSEGQPNQPQHF
TGTGCCAGCAGTGAGGGACAGCCCAATCAGCCCCAGCATTTT
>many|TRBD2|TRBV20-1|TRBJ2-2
CSAEEPSGRPGELFF
TGCAGTGCAGAAGAGCCTAGCGGACGCCCCGGGGAGCTGTTTTTT
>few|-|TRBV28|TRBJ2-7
CASSLAQYEQYF
TGTGCCAGCAGTTTAGCCCAATACGAGCAGTACTTC
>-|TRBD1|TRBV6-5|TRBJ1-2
CASTQGGGYTF
TGTGCCAGCACCCAGGGGGGAGGCTACACCTTC
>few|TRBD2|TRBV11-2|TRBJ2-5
CASSFSRAGGKQETQYF
TGTGCCAGCAGCTTCAGTCGGGCGGGAGGTAAACAAGAGACCCAGTACTTC
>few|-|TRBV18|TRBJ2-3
CASSPMTDTQYF
TGTGCCAGCTCACCAATGACAGATACGCAGTATTTT
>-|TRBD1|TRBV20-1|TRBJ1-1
CSAAGQGRVVRAEAFF
TGCAGTGCGGCCGGACAGGGTCGTGTAGTTCGTGCTGAAGCTTTCTTT
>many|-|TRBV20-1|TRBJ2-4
CSARVGGSQNIQYF
TGCAGTGCTAGAGTAGGGGGGAGTCAGAACATTCAGTACTTC
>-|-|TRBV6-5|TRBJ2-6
CASRPGDAGANVLTF
TGTGCCAGCAGGCCAGGGGACGCTGGGGCCAACGTCCTGACTTTC
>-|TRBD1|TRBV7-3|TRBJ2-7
CASSLDSVTGSGSEQYF
TGTGCCAGCAGCCTAGACTCGGTGACAGGGAGTGGCTCCGAGCAGTACTTC
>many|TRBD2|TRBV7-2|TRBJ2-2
CANKRLAGAAGELFF
TGTGCCAACAAAAGGCTAGCGGGAGCCGCCGGGGAGCTGTTTTTT
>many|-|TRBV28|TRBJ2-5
CASSWGGWTQYF
TGTGCCAGCAGTTGGGGGGGCTGGACCCAGTACTTC
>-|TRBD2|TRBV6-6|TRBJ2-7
CASSSTSGSWSEQYF
TGTGCCAGCAGTTCTACTAGCGGGAGTTGGTCCGAGCAGTACTTC
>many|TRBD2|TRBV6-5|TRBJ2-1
CASSYSGIGGRINEQFF
TGTGCCAGCAGTTACTCGGGAATCGGCGGGAGGATTAATGAGCAGTTCTTC
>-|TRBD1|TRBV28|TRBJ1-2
CASSSRTGASFYGYTF
TGTGCCAGCAGTTCCCGGACAGGAGCGTCGTTCTATGGCTACACCTTC
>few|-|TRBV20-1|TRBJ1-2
CSATTTPTDGYTF
TGCAGTGCCACCACAACCCCCACAGATGGCTACACCTTC